This T cell receptor (beta chain) was recorded in a study of post-analysis software for immune sequencing data. Sequencing libraries made from TCR beta cDNA carried unique molecular identifiers. TCRdb reprocessed the PCR reads with MiXCR, giving one entry per CDR3 protein. The data hold about 810,000 distinct CDR3 sequences, with about 50% observed a single time. The CDR3 is 16 residues long. The germline gives CDR1 SGHDN, CDR2 FVKESK. Deletions cut 4 bases from V and 0 bases from J, with 14 bases between. Study-level findings and limits: Controls' normalized Chao1 diversity significantly exceeded that of multiple sclerosis patients. Batch-mates among the samples co-clustered strongly by F measure. Five or six TRBV segments, TRBV5-6, TRBV5-1 and TRBV20-1 among them, were found more frequent in patients than controls.

Comment on this clonotype: Its antigen is not identified.

The TCR originated in a girl between 5 and 17 years old with multiple sclerosis. The rearrangement links TRBV14 to TRBJ2-3; possibly TRBD1 or TRBD2 for D (6 bases each). Sequencing was performed on blood. The CDR3 sequence: CASSLFRGLSTDTQYF. In nucleotides, the CDR3 is TGTGCCAGCAGCCTTTTTCGGGGGCTCAGCACAGATACGCAGTATTTT.